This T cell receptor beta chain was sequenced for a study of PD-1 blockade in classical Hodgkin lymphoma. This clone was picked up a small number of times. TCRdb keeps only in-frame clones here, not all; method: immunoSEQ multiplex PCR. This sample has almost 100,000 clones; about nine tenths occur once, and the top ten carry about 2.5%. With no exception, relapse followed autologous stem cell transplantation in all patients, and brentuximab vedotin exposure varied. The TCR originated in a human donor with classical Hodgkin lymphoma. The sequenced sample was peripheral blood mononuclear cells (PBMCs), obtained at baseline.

CDR3 bases: TGTGCCAGTAGTGGCAGGGCCTCGAACACTGAAGCTTTCTTT. Translated: CASSGRASNTEAFF. The chain employs TRBV19 and TRBJ1-1; a possible D gene is TRBD1 (5 bases). Trimming removed 5 bases from V and 1 base from J, with 11 bases in between. The CDR3 has 14 residues. From germline, CDR1 is LNHDA and CDR2 SQIVND (reference sequence).